Following are 8 T cell receptor beta chains from one sample sequenced in a study of PD-1 blockade in classical Hodgkin lymphoma. The time point was: cycle 4 day 1 (C4D1), after about 6 weeks of nivolumab. Each patient relapsed following autologous stem cell transplantation, and prior brentuximab vedotin exposure differed. Starting with thawed PBMCs, CD4+ T cells were purified by magnetic negative selection. The method was immunoSEQ multiplex PCR; TCRdb's version includes in-frame clones alone and lacks a portion of them. The sample carries roughly 35,000 clones, 92% recorded once. Sequencing used CD4+ T cells from blood, obtained before the fourth cycle of nivolumab. The receptors were gathered from a human donor with classical Hodgkin lymphoma.

The genes are TRBV7-2 and TRBJ2-1; 8 nucleotides line up with TRBD2. Germline V gene lookup returns CDR1 SGHTA and CDR2 FQGNSA. The CDR3 covers 12 residues. Unmatched junction bases numbered 3, after V lost 5 bases and J lost 9 bases. The CDR3 sequence is CASSLSGIEQFF. Here the CDR3 DNA reads TGTGCCAGCAGCCTTAGCGGGATTGAGCAGTTCTTC.

The chain carries TRBV19 and TRBJ1-2; possible D gene TRBD1, 6 bases. V lost 4 bases and J lost 3, with 21 bases in between. The CDR3 contains 17 residues. Germline assignment: CDR1 LNHDA and CDR2 SQIVND (reference sequence). In nucleotides, the CDR3 is TGTGCCAGTAGTACCGGTCCCGGACAGCCGATTTACTATGGCTACACCTTC. This translates into CASSTGPGQPIYYGYTF.

The genes are TRBV30 and TRBJ2-1; no clear D gene. The CDR3 contains 14 residues. Germline CDR1 is GTSNPN and CDR2 is SVGIG (reference sequence). The V end lost 0 bases, the J end lost 5 bases, and 11 bases lay between the germline ends. This CDR3 is CAWSVGVINNEQFF. DNA of the CDR3: TGTGCCTGGAGTGTTGGAGTTATAAACAATGAGCAGTTCTTC.

The V call is TRBV28, the J call TRBJ2-7; D might be TRBD1 (6 bases). Germline V lookup: CDR1 MDHEN, CDR2 SYDVKM. The CDR3 is 12 amino acids. V dropped 8 bases and J dropped 2 bases, with 10 bases sitting between them. The CDR3 spells CASHREAYEQYF. The CDR3 bases are TGTGCCAGCCACAGGGAAGCCTACGAGCAGTACTTC. The full variable domain, in which reference TRBV28 and TRBJ2-7 provide the parts outside the CDR3, is DVKVTQSSRYLVKRTGEKVFLECVQDMDHENMFWYRQDPGLGLRLIYFSYDVKMKEKGDIPEGYSVSREKKERFSLILESASTNQTSMYLCASHREAYEQYFGPGTRLTVT.

This chain joins TRBV28 and TRBJ1-2; D is unresolved. The germline V gene encodes CDR1 MDHEN and CDR2 SYDVKM. Trimming took 8 bases from V and 8 from J, leaving 21 bases between them. The CDR3 consists of 14 residues. CDR3 loop: CASSLGLSPGGYTF. The CDR3 nucleotides are TGTGCCAGCTCACTTGGACTGTCCCCCGGGGGCTACACCTTC.

This clone appeared a single time. The genes are TRBV27 and TRBJ1-1, with no clear D. V lost 3 bases, J lost 3 bases, and 8 bases lay in between. The germline V gene has CDR1 MNHEY and CDR2 SMNVEV (reference sequence). This CDR3 comprises 13 residues. CDR3 residues: CASSFTADTEAFF. The CDR3 DNA follows: TGTGCCAGCAGTTTTACGGCAGACACTGAAGCTTTCTTT.

The chain links TRBV7-2 to TRBJ2-1; D not resolved. The CDR3 has 16 amino acids. V was shortened by 1 base and J by 0 bases, with 10 bases between the two germline ends. CDR1 and CDR2 (germline): SGHTA, FQGNSA. CDR3 in DNA: TGTGCCAGCAGCTTAGTTGGGGATAGCTCCTACAATGAGCAGTTCTTC. Amino acid sequence: CASSLVGDSSYNEQFF.

The rearrangement uses TRBV27 and TRBJ2-7; perhaps TRBD1 as D (6 bases). The CDR3 loop spans 16 amino acids. V shed 1 base and J shed 0 bases, with 13 bases lying between them. Germline lookup yields CDR1 MNHEY and CDR2 SMNVEV (reference sequence). The CDR3 region is CASSLFGTSSSYEQYF. CDR3 DNA sequence: TGTGCCAGCAGTTTATTTGGGACAAGTAGCTCCTACGAGCAGTACTTC.